A selection of T cell receptor beta chains follows, all from one sample in a study of blood T cell repertoires in COVID-19. Data came from immunoSEQ multiplex PCR; TCRdb stores just in-frame clones and leaves some out. This sample has roughly 220,000 clones, with around 81% found just once. The sequencing sample was made of peripheral blood. All receptors derive from a woman between 25 and 40 years old who had recovered from COVID-19. CDR3s include the opening cysteine and the closing phenylalanine or tryptophan. A D gene is named only where the DNA matches it firmly. Size is omitted from some rows. Given values are once, few, many or a class for expanded clones.

d_call	v_call	j_call	clone_size	cdr3_nt	cdr3_aa
.	TRBV3-1/TRBV3-2	TRBJ2-1	.	TGTGCCAGCAGCCTCCTAAGCGGCGAGCAGTTCTTC	CASSLLSGEQFF
TRBD2	TRBV5-1	TRBJ2-1	.	TGCGCCAGCAGCTTGGCCAGGATAGCGGGAGACAATGAGCAGTTCTTC	CASSLARIAGDNEQFF
.	TRBV11-2	TRBJ2-1	.	TGTGCCAGCAGCTCCCTTCGGCGGGACGCACATATCTACAATGAGCAGTTCTTC	CASSSLRRDAHIYNEQFF
.	TRBV11-2	TRBJ2-1	.	TGTGCCAGCAGCTTAGGAACTATATTTTACAATGAGCAGTTCTTC	CASSLGTIFYNEQFF
TRBD1	TRBV5-5	TRBJ1-1	.	TGTGCCAGCAGCCATACAGGGGGGAGCACTGAAGCTTTCTTT	CASSHTGGSTEAFF
.	TRBV4-1	TRBJ2-1	.	TGCACCAGCAGCCTTGCCCCGGGCGGGTTCGATGAGCAGTTCTTC	CTSSLAPGGFDEQFF
TRBD1	TRBV3-1/TRBV3-2	TRBJ1-1	.	TGTGCCAGCAGTTTTCCGGGACAGGGGAACACTGAAGCTTTCTTT	CASSFPGQGNTEAFF
.	TRBV23-1	TRBJ2-7	.	TGCGCCAGCAGATTGGGTCGGCCCTCGGGCGAGCAGTACTTC	CASRLGRPSGEQYF
TRBD2	TRBV10-1	TRBJ2-1	.	TGCGCCAGCAGTGATTTCGCTAGCGGATACAATGAGCAGTTCTTC	CASSDFASGYNEQFF
.	TRBV30	TRBJ2-3	.	TGTGCCTGGAGTACAGGGTCTTTTGGCACAGATACGCAGTATTTT	CAWSTGSFGTDTQYF
TRBD1	TRBV29-1	TRBJ2-2	.	TGCAGCGGACTGGACAGGGCAAGCACCGGGGAGCTGTTTTTT	CSGLDRASTGELFF
TRBD1	TRBV11-2	TRBJ2-3	.	TGTGCCAGCAGCTTAGTTGGAGGGACAGGGAGGGTTATAGATACGCAGTATTTT	CASSLVGGTGRVIDTQYF
TRBD2	TRBV5-1	TRBJ2-7	.	TGCGCCAGCAGCTTAATCAGCGGGAGACTCTACGAGCAGTACTTC	CASSLISGRLYEQYF
.	TRBV3-1/TRBV3-2	TRBJ1-3	once	TGTGCCAGCAGTCCTTCGGCTGGAAACACCATATATTTT	CASSPSAGNTIYF
TRBD1	TRBV5-1	TRBJ2-7	.	TGCGCCAGCAGCTTCGACAGGGGTTCAGGCGAGCAGTACTTC	CASSFDRGSGEQYF
TRBD1	TRBV3-1/TRBV3-2	TRBJ1-1	.	TGTGCCAGCAGCCCTCGGACAGGGGGCTGGGGCACTGAAGCTTTCTTT	CASSPRTGGWGTEAFF
TRBD1	TRBV6-4	TRBJ2-5	.	TGTGCCAGCAGCCCCGACAGGGAAGGCCGGACCCAGTACTTC	CASSPDREGRTQYF
.	TRBV28	TRBJ2-6	.	TGTGCCATCTTGACTAGTCCTGGGGCCAACGTCCTGACTTTC	CAILTSPGANVLTF
.	TRBV28	TRBJ1-2	.	TGTGCCAGCAGTTTCCTTACCCCAGGGGCGGGTGGCTACACCTTC	CASSFLTPGAGGYTF
TRBD2	TRBV10-3	TRBJ2-3	.	TGTGCCATCAAAGGCGGGAGTCTTATGACAGATACGCAGTATTTT	CAIKGGSLMTDTQYF
TRBD1	TRBV11-2	TRBJ2-1	.	TGTGCCAGCAGCGCCCGGACAGGGATTTCCAATGAGCAGTTCTTC	CASSARTGISNEQFF
.	TRBV12-3/TRBV12-4	TRBJ2-5	.	TGTGCCAGCAGTTTGCGAGACCAAGAGACCCAGTACTTC	CASSLRDQETQYF
.	TRBV18	TRBJ2-2	once	TGTGCCAGCTCACCTAGCGCGAACACCGGGGAGCTGTTTTTT	CASSPSANTGELFF
.	TRBV7-3	TRBJ2-7	.	TGTGCCAGCAGCGCGGCGCCCTCCTACGAGCAGTACTTC	CASSAAPSYEQYF
TRBD1	TRBV24-1	TRBJ1-5	once	TGTGCCACACGTCAGGGGGACAATCAGCCCCAGCATTTT	CATRQGDNQPQHF
TRBD1	TRBV15	TRBJ2-5	once	TGTGCCACCAGCAGAGATCCGGGACAGGGGAGCGCGACCCAGTACTTC	CATSRDPGQGSATQYF
TRBD1	TRBV28	TRBJ2-3	.	TGTGCCAGCAGTCCCTGGACAGGTGACAGCACAGATACGCAGTATTTT	CASSPWTGDSTDTQYF
.	TRBV27	TRBJ1-4	once	TGTGCCAGCAGTTTTAAGGGGAACGAGAATGAAAAACTGTTTTTT	CASSFKGNENEKLFF
.	TRBV7-9	TRBJ2-7	.	TGTGCCAGCAGCAACCGGGACATACGGTACGAGCAGTACTTC	CASSNRDIRYEQYF
.	TRBV28	TRBJ1-1	.	TGTGCCAGCAGTAACAGGTTACCTGAAGCTTTCTTT	CASSNRLPEAFF
.	TRBV30	TRBJ1-1	.	TGTGCCTGGAGTGGGAGCGGGGAGGAAGCTTTCTTT	CAWSGSGEEAFF
TRBD1	TRBV7-9	TRBJ1-1	.	TGTGCCAGCAGGCCTGACAGGGGCACTGAAGCTTTCTTT	CASRPDRGTEAFF
TRBD2	TRBV28	TRBJ2-2	.	TGTGCCAGCAACGGACTAGCGGGAGCCCAGAACACCGGGGAGCTGTTTTTT	CASNGLAGAQNTGELFF
.	TRBV2	TRBJ1-1	few	TGTGCCAGCACAGAGCAGGGTATAGAAGCTTTCTTT	CASTEQGIEAFF
TRBD1	TRBV11-2	TRBJ2-3	once	TGTGCCAGCAGCTCACAGGGGCCCACAGATACGCAGTATTTT	CASSSQGPTDTQYF
.	TRBV28	TRBJ1-2	.	TGTGCCAGCAGTAACCCTGATGGACTGTCTGGCTACACCTTC	CASSNPDGLSGYTF
TRBD1	TRBV30	TRBJ2-7	.	TGTGCCGGAGGGACAGGGGGTTACGAGCAGTACTTC	CAGGTGGYEQYF
.	TRBV5-4	TRBJ2-7	.	TGTGCCAGCAGCTTCGATAGCAGGGATCCCTCCTACGAGCAGTACTTC	CASSFDSRDPSYEQYF